The 21 T cell receptor beta chains below all came from one sample that was sequenced in a study of CD8 T cells in ankylosing spondylitis. No cognate antigen is known for these TCRs. TCRdb ran MiXCR on the 5' RACE reads and lists one entry per CDR3 protein. Of around 770,000 distinct CDR3 sequences listed, over 15% are singletons. Points from the study as a whole: In ankylosing spondylitis blood, a motif of eight highly homologous TCR beta variants appeared characteristic.

Sequenced sample: blood, either unsorted or a sorted T cell fraction (not recorded which). The receptors were gathered from a male donor with ankylosing spondylitis.

This clonotype was counted a few times. Relative to the germline gene, one junction end is altered; a read error may explain this. This chain joins TRBV10-3 and TRBJ2-3, with TRBD2 matching 10 bases. Germline V gene data show CDR1 as ENHRY and CDR2 as SYGVKD. This CDR3 is built from 15 residues. The CDR3 bases are TGTACCATCAGGGCTAGCGGGAGTACGACAGATACGCAGTATTTT. This gives the protein CTIRASGSTTDTQYF.

This clonotype was found many times. The chain employs TRBV20-1 and TRBJ2-1; D unclear. The CDR3 is made up of 12 amino acids. CDR1 DFQATT and CDR2 SNEGSKA come from the germline V gene (reference sequence). The V and J ends lost 6 bases and 9 bases respectively, with 15 bases between them. The CDR3 protein is CSAPAPASEQFF. The CDR3 nucleotides are TGCAGTGCACCAGCCCCCGCCAGTGAGCAGTTCTTC.

This chain uses TRBV18 with TRBJ1-2; D is uncertain. The CDR3 is 13 amino acids. Germline CDR1 and CDR2: KGHSH and LQKENI. V gave up 3 bases and J gave up 3 bases, with 8 bases separating them. The CDR3 sequence is CASSPSRDYGYTF. The CDR3 bases are TGTGCCAGCTCACCCTCTCGGGACTATGGCTACACCTTC.

The chain joins TRBV20-1 to TRBJ2-5, with 7 positions matching TRBD2. CDR3 size: 14 residues. Trimming removed 4 bases from V and 5 bases from J; junction bases left unmatched: 10. Germline values: CDR1 DFQATT, CDR2 SNEGSKA (reference sequence). CDR3 region: CSATGGRRSETQYF. The DNA of the CDR3 is TGCAGTGCTACGGGCGGGAGACGGTCGGAGACCCAGTACTTC.

The CDR3 nucleotides are TGCGCCAGCAGCTTGGTCGTGGGACAGCAAGAGACCCAGTACTTC. Translated: CASSLVVGQQETQYF. This rearrangement joins TRBV5-1 to TRBJ2-5, with 7 positions matching TRBD1. Germline assignment: CDR1 SGHRS and CDR2 YFSETQ. After removal of 0 bases from V and 2 bases from J, the junction contained 4 bases not matched to a gene. The CDR3 loop spans 15 amino acids.

CDR3 DNA sequence: TGTGCCAGCAGGTACGAAGGGGGCGCAGGATATGGCTACACCTTC. This gives the protein CASRYEGGAGYGYTF. This chain links TRBV12-3 or TRBV12-4 with TRBJ1-2; TRBD1 matches at 7 bases. V shed 6 bases, J shed 5 bases, and the junction held 12 bases outside the gene matches. The CDR3 length is 15 residues.

In this sample, this clonotype turned up many times. This chain links TRBV4-1 with TRBJ1-1; TRBD1 might be the D (6 bases). Germline loops: CDR1 MGHRA, CDR2 YSYEKL. V gave up 1 base and J gave up 0 bases, with 21 bases separating them. The CDR3 length is 19 residues. CDR3 loop: CASSQVSQGYQEMNTEAFF. The CDR3 DNA reads TGCGCCAGCAGCCAAGTCTCACAGGGATATCAGGAAATGAACACTGAAGCTTTCTTT.

The chain employs TRBV7-2 and TRBJ1-1, with 7 bases aligning to TRBD1. Germline V CDR1 and CDR2: SGHTA, FQGNSA. Trimming removed 6 bases from V and 4 bases from J; junction bases left unmatched: 5. The CDR3 runs to 13 residues. This CDR3 reads CASRQTGTTEAFF. Here the CDR3 DNA reads TGTGCCAGCAGGCAGACAGGGACCACTGAAGCTTTCTTT. Full variable domain (outside the CDR3, taken from reference TRBV7-2 and TRBJ1-1): GAGVSQSPSNKVTEKGKDVELRCDPISGHTALYWYRQSLGQGLEFLIYFQGNSAPDKSGLPSDRFSAERTGGSVSTLTIQRTQQEDSAVYLCASRQTGTTEAFFGQGTRLTVV.

V is TRBV4-1 and J is TRBJ2-7; D is uncertain. V was trimmed by 4 bases and J by 5 bases, leaving 12 bases between them. This CDR3 spans 13 amino acids. From germline, CDR1 is MGHRA and CDR2 YSYEKL. The DNA for the CDR3 is TGCGCCAGCAGCCTCTGGGAAGGCAACGAGCAGTACTTC. Its translation: CASSLWEGNEQYF.

This chain uses TRBV5-1 with TRBJ1-1; D may be TRBD1 (6 bases). This CDR3 is built from 12 residues. The germline V and J ends were trimmed by 8 bases and 5 bases, with 13 bases remaining between them. Germline assignment: CDR1 SGHRS and CDR2 YFSETQ. This CDR3 reads CASKTGRTEAFF. CDR3 DNA sequence: TGCGCCAGTAAAACAGGGCGGACTGAAGCTTTCTTT.

J is TRBJ2-2 and V is TRBV5-6; TRBD2 is a possible D gene (6 bases). The germline V and J ends were trimmed by 2 bases and 3 bases, with 14 bases remaining between them. CDR1 SGHDT and CDR2 YYEEEE come from the germline V gene. The CDR3 covers 16 residues. CDR3 protein: CASSFSGFRDTGELFF. Written as DNA, the CDR3 is TGTGCCAGCAGCTTTAGCGGTTTTAGAGACACCGGGGAGCTGTTTTTT.

The chain joins TRBV6-2 or TRBV6-3 to TRBJ2-5; D might be TRBD2 (5 bases). Germline V gene data show CDR1 as MNHEY and CDR2 as SVGEGT. This CDR3 is 15 amino acids long. V was shortened by 4 bases and J by 0 bases, with 12 bases between the two germline ends. The CDR3 sequence is CASSSSRLNQETQYF. CDR3 DNA sequence: TGTGCCAGCAGTTCATCGCGACTAAACCAAGAGACCCAGTACTTC.

This clonotype was found many times. The gene calls are TRBV10-3 and TRBJ2-1; 7 positions match TRBD2. The junction had 8 bases not matched to a gene; V was cut back by 3 bases and J by 3 bases. This CDR3 region has 16 residues. Germline CDR1 ENHRY, CDR2 SYGVKD. In DNA, the CDR3 is TGTGCCATCAGTGACAGGCGGGAGTATTTCTACAATGAGCAGTTCTTC. Protein product: CAISDRREYFYNEQFF.

The chain uses TRBV7-2 and TRBJ2-7; D not resolved. This CDR3 contains 14 residues. V was clipped by 4 bases and J by 0 bases, with 10 bases between them. Germline lookup yields CDR1 SGHTA and CDR2 FQGNSA. CDR3 DNA: TGTGCCAGCAGCTCCTTTGGGGACTCCTACGAGCAGTACTTC. This gives the protein CASSSFGDSYEQYF.

This clonotype has more than one count but fewer than ten. This CDR3 reads CASRPGPWGTGELFF. The CDR3 DNA reads as TGTGCCAGCCGCCCTGGCCCCTGGGGCACCGGGGAGCTGTTTTTT. The chain combines TRBV5-8 with TRBJ2-2; D is unresolved. V lost 7 bases, J lost 4 bases, and 17 bases lay in between. Germline values: CDR1 SGHTS, CDR2 YDEGEE. The length of the CDR3 is 15 residues.

This chain connects TRBV29-1 to TRBJ2-7; D is ambiguous. The V gene's germline CDR1 is SQVTM and CDR2 ANQGSEA. The CDR3 covers 13 residues. V was trimmed by 6 bases and J by 5 bases, leaving 17 bases between them. The CDR3 region is CSVLGPATDEQYF. Written as DNA, the CDR3 is TGCAGCGTCCTAGGACCGGCGACGGACGAGCAGTACTTC.

The table lists this clonotype with a few counts. The chain is built from TRBV4-2 and TRBJ1-2; maybe TRBD1 (6 bases). Germline V gives CDR1 LGHNA, CDR2 YNFKEQ. This CDR3 comprises 16 residues. The germline V and J ends were trimmed by 0 bases and 2 bases, with 13 bases remaining between them. CDR3 sequence reads: CASSQDLGGGNYGYTF. CDR3 sequence (DNA): TGTGCCAGCAGCCAAGACTTAGGGGGGGGGAACTATGGCTACACCTTC.

The rearrangement links TRBV28 to TRBJ2-7; 7 nucleotides line up with TRBD1. The germline V gene has CDR1 MDHEN and CDR2 SYDVKM. The CDR3 runs 14 residues. The junction had 12 bases not matched to a gene; V was cut back by 6 bases and J by 7 bases. CDR3 in amino acids: CASSQGQILGEQYF. DNA of the CDR3: TGTGCCAGCAGCCAGGGACAGATACTAGGGGAGCAGTACTTC. The full variable domain, in which reference TRBV28 and TRBJ2-7 provide the parts outside the CDR3, is DVKVTQSSRYLVKRTGEKVFLECVQDMDHENMFWYRQDPGLGLRLIYFSYDVKMKEKGDIPEGYSVSREKKERFSLILESASTNQTSMYLCASSQGQILGEQYFGPGTRLTVT.

The V gene is TRBV6-1, the J gene TRBJ2-4; 9 bases align to TRBD1. CDR1 and CDR2 (germline): MNHNS, SASEGT. V lost 5 bases, J lost 7 bases, and 9 bases stayed unmatched. This CDR3 spans 15 amino acids. CDR3 coding DNA: TGTGCCAGCAGTCGGACCGGGACAGGGCCGAACATTCAGTACTTC. It yields the protein CASSRTGTGPNIQYF.

This chain uses TRBV27 with TRBJ1-5; the match to TRBD1 covers 8 bases. Germline V lookup: CDR1 MNHEY, CDR2 SMNVEV (reference sequence). The CDR3 runs to 15 residues. After removal of 5 bases from V and 2 bases from J, the junction contained 5 bases not matched to a gene. CDR3 DNA sequence: TGTGCCAGCAGTCGTCTGGGACAGGGCAATCAGCCCCAGCATTTT. It yields the protein CASSRLGQGNQPQHF.

This clonotype was seen more than once but under ten times. The V gene is TRBV4-2, the J gene TRBJ2-1; the D is unclear. The V gene's germline CDR1 is LGHNA and CDR2 YNFKEQ. This CDR3 region has 13 residues. Trimming removed 0 bases at V and 8 bases at J, with 8 bases between. CDR3 loop: CASSQEVEYEQFF. For the CDR3, the DNA is TGTGCCAGCAGCCAAGAGGTCGAGTATGAGCAGTTCTTC.